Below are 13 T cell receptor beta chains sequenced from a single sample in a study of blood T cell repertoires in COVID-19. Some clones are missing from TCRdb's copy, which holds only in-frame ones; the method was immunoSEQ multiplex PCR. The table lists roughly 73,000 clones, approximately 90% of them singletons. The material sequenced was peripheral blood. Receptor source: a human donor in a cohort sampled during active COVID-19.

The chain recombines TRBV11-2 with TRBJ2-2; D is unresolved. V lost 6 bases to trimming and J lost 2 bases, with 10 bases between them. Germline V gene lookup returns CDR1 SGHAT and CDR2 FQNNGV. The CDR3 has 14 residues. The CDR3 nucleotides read TGTGCCAGCAGACCAACTTACAACACCGGGGAGCTGTTTTTT. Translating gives CASRPTYNTGELFF.

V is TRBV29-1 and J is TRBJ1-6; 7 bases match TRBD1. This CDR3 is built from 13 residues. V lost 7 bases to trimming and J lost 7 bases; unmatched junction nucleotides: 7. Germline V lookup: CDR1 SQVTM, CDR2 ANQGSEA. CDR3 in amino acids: CSGRTGDNSPLHF. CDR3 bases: TGCAGCGGCCGAACAGGGGACAATTCACCCCTCCACTTT.

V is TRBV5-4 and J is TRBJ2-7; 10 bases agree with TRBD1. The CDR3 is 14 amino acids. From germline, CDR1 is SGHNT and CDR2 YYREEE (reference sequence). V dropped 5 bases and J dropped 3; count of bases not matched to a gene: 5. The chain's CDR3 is CASSWGQGLYEQYF. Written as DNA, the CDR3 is TGTGCCAGCAGTTGGGGACAGGGGCTCTACGAGCAGTACTTC. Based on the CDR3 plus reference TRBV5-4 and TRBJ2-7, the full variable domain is ETGVTQSPTHLIKTRGQQVTLRCSSQSGHNTVSWYQQALGQGPQFIFQYYREEENGRGNFPPRFSGLQFPNYSSELNVNALELDDSALYLCASSWGQGLYEQYFGPGTRLTVT.

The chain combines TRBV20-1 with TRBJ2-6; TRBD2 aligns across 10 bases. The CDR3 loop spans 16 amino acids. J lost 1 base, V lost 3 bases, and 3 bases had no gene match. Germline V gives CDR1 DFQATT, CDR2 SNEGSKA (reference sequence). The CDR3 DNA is TGCAGTGCTAGTTCTAGCGGGAGATCTGGGGCCAACGTCCTGACTTTC. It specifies CSASSSGRSGANVLTF.

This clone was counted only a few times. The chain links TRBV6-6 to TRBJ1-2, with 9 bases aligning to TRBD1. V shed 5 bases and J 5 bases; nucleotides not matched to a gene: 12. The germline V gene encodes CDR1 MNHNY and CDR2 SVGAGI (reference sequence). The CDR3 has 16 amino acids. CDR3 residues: CASSRDAGQGGYGYTF. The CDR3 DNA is TGTGCCAGCAGTCGAGACGCGGGACAGGGAGGATATGGCTACACCTTC.

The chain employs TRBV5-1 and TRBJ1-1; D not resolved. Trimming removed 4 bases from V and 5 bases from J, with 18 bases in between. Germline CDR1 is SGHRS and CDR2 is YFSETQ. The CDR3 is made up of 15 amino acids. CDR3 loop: CASSPGGRPRTEAFF. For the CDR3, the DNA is TGCGCCAGCAGCCCCGGAGGGCGTCCGAGGACTGAAGCTTTCTTT.

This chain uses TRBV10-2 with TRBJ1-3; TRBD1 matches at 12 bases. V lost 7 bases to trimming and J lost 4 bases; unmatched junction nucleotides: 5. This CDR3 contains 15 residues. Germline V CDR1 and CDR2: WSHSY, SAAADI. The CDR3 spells CASTPGQGAGNTIYF. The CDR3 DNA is TGCGCCAGCACTCCGGGACAGGGGGCCGGAAACACCATATATTTT.

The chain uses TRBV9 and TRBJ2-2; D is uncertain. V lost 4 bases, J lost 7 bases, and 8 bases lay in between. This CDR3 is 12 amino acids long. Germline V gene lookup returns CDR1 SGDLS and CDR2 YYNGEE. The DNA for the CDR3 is TGTGCCAGCAGCCCCCCCTTCGGGGAGCTGTTTTTT. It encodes CASSPPFGELFF.

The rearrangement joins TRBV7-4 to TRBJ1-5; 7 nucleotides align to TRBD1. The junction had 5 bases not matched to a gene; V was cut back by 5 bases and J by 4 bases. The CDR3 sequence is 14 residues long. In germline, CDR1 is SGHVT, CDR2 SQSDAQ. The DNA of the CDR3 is TGTGCCAGCAGCAACCGGGACAGTAATCAGCCCCAGCATTTT. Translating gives CASSNRDSNQPQHF.

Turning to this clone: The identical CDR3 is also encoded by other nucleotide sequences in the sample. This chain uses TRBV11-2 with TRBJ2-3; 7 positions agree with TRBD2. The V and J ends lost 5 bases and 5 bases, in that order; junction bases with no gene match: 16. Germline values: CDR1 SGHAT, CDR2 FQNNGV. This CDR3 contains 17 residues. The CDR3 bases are TGTGCCAGCAGCCCGGGAGGAGCGGCTCGGAGGGGAGATACGCAGTATTTT. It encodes CASSPGGAARRGDTQYF.

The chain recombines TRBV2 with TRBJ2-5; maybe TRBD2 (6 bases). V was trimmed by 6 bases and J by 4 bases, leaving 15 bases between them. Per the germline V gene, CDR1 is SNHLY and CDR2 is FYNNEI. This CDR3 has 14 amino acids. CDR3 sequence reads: CASSRDLGAETQYF. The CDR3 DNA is TGTGCCAGCAGCAGGGACTTGGGTGCAGAGACCCAGTACTTC. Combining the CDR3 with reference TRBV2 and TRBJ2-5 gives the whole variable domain EPEVTQTPSHQVTQMGQEVILRCVPISNHLYFYWYRQILGQKVEFLVSFYNNEISEKSEIFDDQFSVERPDGSNFTLKIRSTKLEDSAMYFCASSRDLGAETQYFGPGTRLLVL.

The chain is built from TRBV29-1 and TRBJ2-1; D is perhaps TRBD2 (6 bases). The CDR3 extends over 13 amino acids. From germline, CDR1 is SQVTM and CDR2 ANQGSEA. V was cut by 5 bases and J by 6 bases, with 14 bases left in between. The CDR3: CSVNNGGGNEQFF. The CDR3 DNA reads TGCAGCGTTAATAACGGGGGAGGCAATGAGCAGTTCTTC.

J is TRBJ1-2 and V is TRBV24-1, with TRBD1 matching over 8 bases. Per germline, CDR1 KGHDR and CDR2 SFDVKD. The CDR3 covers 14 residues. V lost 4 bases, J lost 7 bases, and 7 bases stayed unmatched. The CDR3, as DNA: TGTGCCACCAGTGAGGCAGGGGGCGCGATTGGCTACACCTTC. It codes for CATSEAGGAIGYTF.